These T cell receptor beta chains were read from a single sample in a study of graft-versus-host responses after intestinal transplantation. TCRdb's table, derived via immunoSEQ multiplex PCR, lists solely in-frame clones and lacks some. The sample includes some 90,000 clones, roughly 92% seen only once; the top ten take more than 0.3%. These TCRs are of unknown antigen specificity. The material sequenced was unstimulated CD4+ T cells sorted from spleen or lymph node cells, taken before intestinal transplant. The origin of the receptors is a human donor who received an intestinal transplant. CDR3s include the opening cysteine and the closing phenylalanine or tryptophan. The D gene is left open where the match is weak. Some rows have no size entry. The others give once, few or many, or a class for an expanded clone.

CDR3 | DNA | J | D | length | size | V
CASSEVQGSEQYF | TGTGCCAGCAGTGAAGTTCAGGGATCCGAGCAGTACTTC | TRBJ2-7 | NA | 13 | once | TRBV2
CASSVLGGQPQHF | TGTGCCAGTAGTGTTCTCGGGGGGCAGCCCCAGCATTTT | TRBJ1-5 | NA | 13 | NA | TRBV19
CASGEGSIYNEQFF | TGTGCCAGCGGTGAGGGTTCCATATACAATGAGCAGTTCTTC | TRBJ2-1 | NA | 14 | NA | TRBV6-5
CASSLDSGSAEQYF | TGTGCCAGCAGCTTAGATAGCGGTTCGGCCGAGCAGTACTTC | TRBJ2-7 | NA | 14 | NA | TRBV7-9
CASSQDASMVRTNEKLFF | TGTGCCAGCAGCCAAGACGCCAGTATGGTTCGAACTAATGAAAAACTGTTTTTT | TRBJ1-4 | NA | 18 | NA | TRBV4-2
CASSPSRGAGQPQHF | TGTGCCAGTAGTCCCTCCAGGGGAGCAGGCCAGCCCCAGCATTTT | TRBJ1-5 | NA | 15 | NA | TRBV19
CASRATNEKLFF | TGTGCCAGCAGGGCAACTAATGAAAAACTGTTTTTT | TRBJ1-4 | NA | 12 | NA | TRBV6-5
CASRQTSGTDTQYF | TGCGCCAGCAGACAGACTAGCGGGACAGATACGCAGTATTTT | TRBJ2-3 | TRBD2 | 14 | NA | TRBV5-1
CASSLNRGRDEKLFF | TGCGCCAGCAGCTTAAACAGGGGTCGCGATGAAAAACTGTTTTTT | TRBJ1-4 | TRBD1 | 15 | NA | TRBV5-1
CASSDLPQAGGTDTQYF | TGTGCCAGCAGTGATTTGCCCCAAGCGGGAGGCACAGATACGCAGTATTTT | TRBJ2-3 | TRBD2 | 17 | NA | TRBV2
CASSYFGGQETQYF | TGTGCCAGCAGTTACTTTGGCGGGCAAGAGACCCAGTACTTC | TRBJ2-5 | NA | 14 | NA | TRBV6-6
CASSIFGQGGQPQHF | TGTGCCAGTAGTATTTTCGGACAGGGGGGTCAGCCCCAGCATTTT | TRBJ1-5 | TRBD1 | 15 | NA | TRBV19
CASTHNTGELFF | TGTGCCAGCACCCACAACACCGGGGAGCTGTTTTTT | TRBJ2-2 | NA | 12 | NA | TRBV6-5
CASSLAPTGRAEAFF | TGCGCCAGCAGCTTGGCCCCAACAGGGAGGGCTGAAGCTTTCTTT | TRBJ1-1 | NA | 15 | NA | TRBV5-1
CASSRLAGGPDTQYF | TGTGCCAGCAGTCGACTAGCGGGAGGGCCAGATACGCAGTATTTT | TRBJ2-3 | TRBD2 | 15 | once | TRBV6-1
CASSLFGKGNQPQHF | TGTGCCAGCAGTTTATTCGGGAAGGGCAATCAGCCCCAGCATTTT | TRBJ1-5 | NA | 15 | NA | TRBV27